This TCR beta chain originates from a study of T cells in Graves' hyperthyroidism and ophthalmopathy. Across the whole study: Before treatment of any kind, peripheral blood was taken at initial diagnosis.

The CDR3 sequence is 14 residues long. V lost 6 bases and J lost 9, with 18 bases in between. Germline CDR1 reads ENHRY; CDR2 reads SYGVKD. Authors of the study amplified TCR beta CDR3 regions from RNA transcripts. Carried out on the TCR CDR3, a first-round RT-PCR used the HTBI primer set. In TCRdb, the multiplex PCR reads were re-called with MiXCR into one record per CDR3 protein. The sample carries hundreds of thousands of distinct CDR3 sequences, about 15% recorded once. Aged 18 to 65, the patients had hyperthyroidism that was newly diagnosed and had lasted under 2 months. V and J are TRBV10-3 and TRBJ2-1, with D unclear. This TCR was sampled from a woman in her 30s with Graves' hyperthyroidism that later progressed to Graves' ophthalmopathy. The sequenced sample was blood. CDR3 DNA: TGTGCCATCAGGGTAATATCAGAGATAGGTGAGCAGTTCTTC. Translated: CAIRVISEIGEQFF.